This entry lists 19 T cell receptor beta chains sequenced from one sample in a study of blood T cell repertoires in COVID-19. This table comes from immunoSEQ multiplex PCR, and its TCRdb copy is limited to in-frame clones, with some not included. The repertoire has 70,000 or so clones, around 79% of them found once; the top ten carry under 40%. The sample was peripheral blood. These receptors were obtained from a woman aged 70-85 years with acute or convalescent COVID-19.

The rearrangement joins TRBV5-1 to TRBJ1-1; tentatively, D is TRBD1 (6 bases). The CDR3 has 14 amino acids. CDR1 is SGHRS and CDR2 is YFSETQ in the germline V gene. The V and J ends lost 4 bases and 1 base respectively, with 11 bases between them. The CDR3 DNA reads TGCGCCAGCAGCCCACAGGGTAAGAACACTGAAGCTTTCTTT. This codes for CASSPQGKNTEAFF.

CDR3 nucleotides: TGTGCCATCAGTGAGTCAGGGGGGGCGGATGAAAAACTGTTTTTT. Translated: CAISESGGADEKLFF. The rearrangement links TRBV10-3 to TRBJ1-4; D perhaps matches TRBD1 (6 bases). Between the trimmed V and J ends, which lost 0 bases and 6 bases, there was a span of 11 bases. Germline assignment: CDR1 ENHRY and CDR2 SYGVKD. This CDR3 contains 15 residues.

Notes on this clone: One junction end does not reproduce the germline sequence, and a read error may be involved. This sequence joins TRBV7-6 and TRBJ1-2, with TRBD1 identical over 9 bases. This CDR3 is 13 amino acids long. The germline CDR1 and CDR2 sequences are SGHVS and FNYEAQ. In DNA, the CDR3 is TGTGCCAGCAGCTTAGCGGCTGGGGGACAGGGTGCCTTC. It specifies CASSLAAGGQGAF.

This clone has more than one count but fewer than ten. CDR3 sequence: CASSLSGNEQFF. The CDR3 DNA sequence: TGTGCCAGCAGCTTATCAGGGAATGAGCAGTTCTTC. The rearrangement uses TRBV7-8 and TRBJ2-1, with D tentatively TRBD1 (5 bases). V was trimmed by 2 bases and J by 7 bases, leaving 6 bases between them. The CDR3 is made up of 12 amino acids. Per germline, CDR1 SGHVS and CDR2 FQNEAQ.

The chain has TRBV11-2 and TRBJ1-6; 8 bases align to TRBD1. CDR1 is SGHAT, CDR2 FQNNGV, per germline. The CDR3 extends over 15 amino acids. V was pared by 5 bases and J by 8 bases, with 8 bases of the junction left unmatched. CDR3 nucleotides: TGTGCCAGCAGCCTTGACAGGGGCACACATTCACCCCTCCACTTT. Translation: CASSLDRGTHSPLHF.

The chain employs TRBV27 and TRBJ2-7; 7 bases align to TRBD2. The length of the CDR3 is 17 residues. Germline CDR1 MNHEY, CDR2 SMNVEV (reference sequence). Trimming cost V 5 bases and J 3 bases; bases outside gene matches: 16. CDR3 sequence: CASSVIPHSGRIYEQYF. In DNA, the CDR3 is TGTGCCAGCAGTGTAATCCCCCATAGCGGGCGGATCTACGAGCAGTACTTC.

This clone showed up just once. The chain employs TRBV15 and TRBJ2-5, with TRBD1 matching over 7 bases. Germline loops: CDR1 LNHNV, CDR2 YYDKDF (reference sequence). J gave up 4 bases and V 6 bases, and 11 bases lay outside the gene matches. The CDR3 runs 15 residues. Here the CDR3 reads CATSSTGALRETQYF. In DNA form, the CDR3 reads TGTGCCACCAGTTCCACAGGGGCCCTTAGAGAGACCCAGTACTTC.

The chain uses TRBV6-5 and TRBJ1-2; 7 bases map to TRBD1. The CDR3 length is 14 residues. V gave up 2 bases and J gave up 8 bases; unmatched junction bases: 8. Germline V CDR1 and CDR2: MNHEY, SVGAGI. The CDR3: CASSYRDSSSGYTF. CDR3 sequence (DNA): TGTGCCAGCAGTTACCGGGACAGTTCGTCAGGCTACACCTTC.

As for this clone: The sample carries other DNA sequences with the same CDR3. This chain links TRBV27 with TRBJ1-1; the D is unclear. Trimming took 3 bases from V and 0 from J, leaving 5 bases between them. CDR1 is MNHEY, CDR2 SMNVEV, per germline (reference sequence). The CDR3 covers 13 residues. The chain's CDR3 is CASSLRLNTEAFF. The CDR3 nucleotides are TGTGCCAGCAGTTTGCGGCTGAACACTGAAGCTTTCTTT.

J is TRBJ1-1 and V is TRBV7-2; D remains ambiguous. The V and J ends lost 5 bases and 2 bases respectively, with 12 bases between them. Germline lookup yields CDR1 SGHTA and CDR2 FQGNSA. This CDR3 has 14 amino acids. CDR3: CASSRRTGNTEAFF. The DNA of the CDR3 is TGTGCCAGCAGCCGCCGGACGGGAAACACTGAAGCTTTCTTT.

The chain uses TRBV28 and TRBJ2-6, with 7 positions matching TRBD2. CDR3 length: 15 amino acids. Germline trimming cut 11 bases from V and 1 base from J; bases unmatched to any gene: 8. Germline lookup yields CDR1 MDHEN and CDR2 SYDVKM. For the CDR3, the DNA is TGTGCCTTGGGAGGGGTTGGATCTGGGGCCAACGTCCTGACTTTC. Amino acid sequence: CALGGVGSGANVLTF.

The CDR3, as DNA: TGCGCCAGCAGCTGGACGGGAACAGATACGCAGTATTTT. This sequence encodes CASSWTGTDTQYF. The V gene is TRBV5-1, the J gene TRBJ2-3, with TRBD2 as a possible D gene (5 bases). V lost 3 bases to trimming and J lost 3 bases, with 8 bases between them. Germline V gene data show CDR1 as SGHRS and CDR2 as YFSETQ. The CDR3 runs 13 residues.

This chain connects TRBV11-2 to TRBJ2-6, with D unresolved. There are 15 residues in the CDR3. The ends were cut back, 5 bases at V and 0 bases at J, with 8 bases in the middle. Germline assignment: CDR1 SGHAT and CDR2 FQNNGV. DNA of the CDR3: TGTGCCAGCAGCCCCTCGGGCTCTGGGGCCAACGTCCTGACTTTC. Translated, it gives CASSPSGSGANVLTF.

V and J are TRBV7-8 and TRBJ1-5, with a tentative D call TRBD1 (5 bases). Looked up from germline, CDR1 is SGHVS and CDR2 is FQNEAQ. Trimming removed 10 bases from V and 6 bases from J, with 10 bases in between. The CDR3 loop spans 11 amino acids. CDR3 nucleotides: TGTGCCACCGGGGGACCTCAGCCCCAGCATTTT. Encoded protein: CATGGPQPQHF.

The chain joins TRBV27 to TRBJ2-1, with 12 bases aligning to TRBD2. The CDR3 consists of 16 residues. CDR1 and CDR2 (germline): MNHEY, SMNVEV (reference sequence). The ends lost 5 bases at V and 6 bases at J; junction bases unmatched: 8. CDR3 DNA: TGTGCCAGCAGTAGGACTAGCGGGATGGTTGTCAATGAGCAGTTCTTC. It encodes CASSRTSGMVVNEQFF.

The rearrangement joins TRBV19 to TRBJ1-1; 10 bases are shared with TRBD1. Germline values: CDR1 LNHDA, CDR2 SQIVND (reference sequence). V shed 7 bases, J shed 1 base, and the junction held 6 bases outside the gene matches. The CDR3 length is 15 residues. In DNA, the CDR3 is TGTGCCAGTATCGCTCGGACAGGGGGGAACACTGAAGCTTTCTTT. It encodes CASIARTGGNTEAFF.

The chain is built from TRBV5-4 and TRBJ2-7; 8 bases map to TRBD1. The CDR3 is 13 amino acids. V shed 4 bases, J shed 5 bases, and the junction held 5 bases outside the gene matches. Looked up from germline, CDR1 is SGHNT and CDR2 is YYREEE (reference sequence). The DNA of the CDR3 is TGTGCCAGCAGCCGTGGACAGGGCAACGAGCAGTACTTC. Amino acid sequence: CASSRGQGNEQYF.

The chain carries TRBV4-2 and TRBJ2-3; D uncertain. Trimming removed 4 bases at V and 2 bases at J, with 7 bases between. The CDR3 spans 13 residues. CDR1 LGHNA and CDR2 YNFKEQ come from the germline V gene. CDR3 bases: TGTGCCAGCAGCCCAAGCACCACAGATACGCAGTATTTT. It codes for CASSPSTTDTQYF.

The rearrangement links TRBV19 to TRBJ2-1; D unclear. Trimming pared 5 bases from V and 9 bases from J, leaving 17 bases between. The germline V gene encodes CDR1 LNHDA and CDR2 SQIVND (reference sequence). This CDR3 has 14 amino acids. The CDR3 DNA reads TGTGCCAGTAGTCCCGGCCTAGGTTTAGGTGAGCAGTTCTTC. It translates to CASSPGLGLGEQFF.